This T cell receptor beta chain originates from a study of T cell responses to AZD1222 COVID-19 vaccine. Whole-study findings and limits: Nearly half of spike-specific TCRs reportedly go after variant regions that carry no mutations. Females made up more of the donors, who were largely white British, and clonal diversity may have come out too low.

The V and J ends lost 4 bases and 1 base respectively, with 5 bases between them. Germline V CDR1 and CDR2: SGHRS, YFSETQ. This CDR3 region has 13 residues. A remark on this clone: Its antigen remains unknown.

Clones were sequenced by immunoSEQ multiplex PCR, and TCRdb holds only the in-frame ones, with some missing. This sample has about 130,000 clones, with about nine tenths found just once. This receptor was identified in an adult in good health. Sample: peripheral blood, taken on day 0 of AZD1222 vaccination. The chain combines TRBV5-1 with TRBJ2-2; no reliable D call. For the CDR3, the DNA is TGCGCCAGCAGCACAGTGAACACCGGGGAGCTGTTTTTT. Translated: CASSTVNTGELFF. Variable domain in full (rest from reference TRBV5-1 and TRBJ2-2): KAGVTQTPRYLIKTRGQQVTLSCSPISGHRSVSWYQQTPGQGLQFLFEYFSETQRNKGNFPGRFSGRQFSNSRSEMNVSTLELGDSALYLCASSTVNTGELFFGEGSRLTVL.